The rows below give T cell receptor beta chains drawn from one sample of a study of blood T cell repertoires in COVID-19. Produced via immunoSEQ multiplex PCR; TCRdb's table is partial and in-frame only. The sample records about 110,000 clones, approximately 65% being singletons. The material sequenced was peripheral blood. The source of these receptors is a woman aged 60-75 years with acute or convalescent COVID-19. The CDR3 runs from the conserved cysteine through the conserved F or W. Each record gives: D gene, clone size, V gene, J gene, CDR3 DNA, CDR3 protein. A D gene is named only where the DNA matches it firmly. Clone size is shown for a subset of rows, as once, few, many or a class of expanded clone.

NA,NA,TRBV30,TRBJ1-5,TGTGCCTGGAGTGCTGCGGGGGTGAGGGGCCAGCCCCAGCATTTT,CAWSAAGVRGQPQHF
NA,few,TRBV2,TRBJ1-4,TGTGCCAGCAATGTCGACAGGCTTAATGAAAAACTGTTTTTT,CASNVDRLNEKLFF
NA,NA,TRBV19,TRBJ1-6,TGTGCCAGTAGTATACCGGGACTTAATAATTCACCCCTCCACTTT,CASSIPGLNNSPLHF
NA,once,TRBV6-5,TRBJ1-1,TGTGCCGTGCAGGGACAAGATCAAGCTTTCTTT,CAVQGQDQAFF
TRBD1,NA,TRBV3-1/TRBV3-2,TRBJ1-2,TGTGCCAGCAGCCAAGTAGGCAGGGGGCTCCGGGGCTACACCTTC,CASSQVGRGLRGYTF
NA,once,TRBV11-2,TRBJ1-1,TGTGCCAGCAGTTCCAGGGGAGAATCGGCTGAAGCTTTCTTT,CASSSRGESAEAFF
NA,NA,TRBV29-1,TRBJ2-3,TGCAGCGTTGAAGGTAGCCGGGAAAGCACAGATACGCAGTATTTT,CSVEGSRESTDTQYF
NA,NA,TRBV2,TRBJ2-7,TGTGCCAGAACAGACCCTCGGAACTACGAGCAGTACTTC,CARTDPRNYEQYF
NA,NA,TRBV28,TRBJ1-2,TGTGCCAGCAGTTCCTCTGCAGGCGGGGTCTATGGCTACACCTTC,CASSSSAGGVYGYTF
TRBD1,NA,TRBV6-1,TRBJ1-4,TGTGCCAGCAGTGAGATACAGGGGATGTATGAAAAACTGTTTTTT,CASSEIQGMYEKLFF
NA,NA,TRBV7-3,TRBJ2-3,TGTGCCAGCACCGAGGGGGGGCGGGCAGATACGCAGTATTTT,CASTEGGRADTQYF
NA,NA,TRBV18,TRBJ2-1,TGTGCCAGCTCACCAGTGAGGAATGAGCAGTTCTTC,CASSPVRNEQFF
NA,NA,TRBV30,TRBJ2-7,TGTGCCTGGAGTGAACAGGGCCACGAGCAGTACTTC,CAWSEQGHEQYF
TRBD1,NA,TRBV27,TRBJ1-2,TGTGCCAGCAGTTCCGAAGGACAGGCTAACTATGGCTACACCTTC,CASSSEGQANYGYTF
TRBD1,NA,TRBV5-1,TRBJ1-5,TGCGCCAGCAGCTTAGGGACAGGGGACCAGCCCCAGCATTTT,CASSLGTGDQPQHF
NA,many,TRBV5-6,TRBJ1-5,TGTGCCAGCAGCTTGTTTAGGCTCGGCCCGGAGGTCTCCAATCAGCCCCAGCATTTT,CASSLFRLGPEVSNQPQHF
NA,NA,TRBV28,TRBJ1-5,TGTGCCAGCCAGGGAATTTCGAGGAACCCCCAGCATTTT,CASQGISRNPQHF
TRBD1,NA,TRBV28,TRBJ2-7,TGTGCCAGCACCAGGGGGAGAAACTCCTACGAGCAGTACTTC,CASTRGRNSYEQYF
NA,NA,TRBV11-2,TRBJ1-2,TGTGCCAGCAGCTTAGATTGGGCAGGGATATATGGCTACACCTTC,CASSLDWAGIYGYTF
NA,NA,TRBV11-2,TRBJ2-1,TGTGCCAGCAGCACCCGGACGGGAGAGCAGTTCTTC,CASSTRTGEQFF
TRBD2,NA,TRBV3-1/TRBV3-2,TRBJ2-2,TGTGCCAGCAGCTCTTTTGGGGCTAGCGGGGGGCCGAACACCGGGGAGCTGTTTTTT,CASSSFGASGGPNTGELFF
TRBD1,NA,TRBV6-4,TRBJ1-5,TGTGCCAGCAGCCGGACAGGGATCAGCAATCAGCCCCAGCATTTT,CASSRTGISNQPQHF
NA,NA,TRBV3-1/TRBV3-2,TRBJ1-2,TGTGCCAGCAGCCATCTGGACAGCTATGGCTACACCTTC,CASSHLDSYGYTF
TRBD1,NA,TRBV2,TRBJ1-5,TGTGCCAGCAGGGGACAGGGGACTCAGCCCCAGCATTTT,CASRGQGTQPQHF
NA,NA,TRBV19,TRBJ2-3,TGTGCCAGTAGTATAAGGGGCCTTCACACAGATACGCAGTATTTT,CASSIRGLHTDTQYF
NA,NA,TRBV11-3,TRBJ1-1,TGTGCCAGCAGCCGAAGGGGGTATCGGACTGAAGCTTTCTTT,CASSRRGYRTEAFF
TRBD1,few,TRBV19,TRBJ2-7,TGTGCCAGCGACACCGGGACAGGGGGCTTAGAGTACGAGCAGTACTTC,CASDTGTGGLEYEQYF
NA,few,TRBV7-2,TRBJ2-7,TGTGCCAGCGGGGCTACCCAGTACGAGCAGTACTTC,CASGATQYEQYF
TRBD2,NA,TRBV13,TRBJ2-5,TGTGCCAGCAGCTTAGAGGCGGGGGGGCAGGAGACCCAGTACTTC,CASSLEAGGQETQYF
TRBD1,NA,TRBV2,TRBJ2-2,TGTGCCAGCAAGACAGGGTCCAAGGCCGGGGAGCTGTTTTTT,CASKTGSKAGELFF
TRBD1,NA,TRBV19,TRBJ2-2,TGTGCCAGTAGTATAGAAAAGACAGGGTTAAACACCGGGGAGCTGTTTTTT,CASSIEKTGLNTGELFF
NA,NA,TRBV11-2,TRBJ2-7,TGTGCCAGCAGCTTCTGGACAGTCTACGAGCAGTACTTC,CASSFWTVYEQYF
NA,few,TRBV18,TRBJ2-7,TGTGCCAGCTCACCCCTCAGCGGCGGGGCTAAACCCATCGAGCAGTACTTC,CASSPLSGGAKPIEQYF
NA,NA,TRBV2,TRBJ1-3,TGTGCCAGCTCCTTCAGGGGTAACGGAGGAAACACCATATATTTT,CASSFRGNGGNTIYF
TRBD1,NA,TRBV18,TRBJ1-4,TGTGCCAGCTCACAAGGACAGGGGAATGAAAAACTGTTTTTT,CASSQGQGNEKLFF
TRBD1,NA,TRBV7-3,TRBJ1-1,TGTGCCAGCAGCGCCCATCGGGACAGTATCGCTTTCTTT,CASSAHRDSIAFF
NA,NA,TRBV6-5,TRBJ1-5,TGTGCCAGCATTAGCACTGGGAATCAGCCCCAGCATTTT,CASISTGNQPQHF
TRBD1,NA,TRBV28,TRBJ1-5,TGTGCCAGCAGTTTGGGACAGTACAATCAGCCCCAGCATTTT,CASSLGQYNQPQHF
NA,once,TRBV6-1,TRBJ1-1,TGTGCCAGCAGTGACCCCCAGGGGTCGGGCACTGAAGCTTTCTTT,CASSDPQGSGTEAFF
NA,NA,TRBV27,TRBJ1-1,TGTGCCAGCAGCCCGACAAGTTTGAACACTGAAGCTTTCTTT,CASSPTSLNTEAFF
TRBD2,NA,TRBV6-5,TRBJ2-1,TGTGCCAGTGAGGATGGCGGGGGGCCCAATGAGCAGTTCTTC,CASEDGGGPNEQFF
TRBD2,NA,TRBV27,TRBJ2-5,TGTGCCAGCAGGAAAGCTAGCGGGGGGGCCTGGGAGACCCAGTACTTC,CASRKASGGAWETQYF
NA,NA,TRBV3-1/TRBV3-2,TRBJ1-5,TGTGCCAGCAGCCAAGCAGGGATGGGTCAGCCCCAGCATTTT,CASSQAGMGQPQHF
TRBD2,NA,TRBV11-2,TRBJ2-3,TGTGCCAGCAGGCGACTGGGGAGGGTCGGGGGAGATACGCAGTATTTT,CASRRLGRVGGDTQYF
NA,NA,TRBV20-1,TRBJ2-7,TGCAGTGCTAGTGACTATCAGCAGGTCTCCTACGAGCAGTACTTC,CSASDYQQVSYEQYF
NA,once,TRBV19,TRBJ1-3,TGTGCCAGTAGAATCGGACAGTCCTTCTCTGGAAACACCATATATTTT,CASRIGQSFSGNTIYF
TRBD1,few,TRBV18,TRBJ1-1,TGTGCCAGCTCATCGGGACAGGGGGCTGAGAACACTGAAGCTTTCTTT,CASSSGQGAENTEAFF
NA,NA,TRBV6-2/TRBV6-3,TRBJ1-3,TGTGCCAGCAGTTATTACTCTGGAAACACCATATATTTT,CASSYYSGNTIYF
TRBD1,NA,TRBV9,TRBJ1-2,TGTGCCAGCAGCATTACCGGGACAGGGAACTATGGCTACACCTTC,CASSITGTGNYGYTF
NA,few,TRBV9,TRBJ1-3,TGTGCCAGCAGCGTAGCTTGGGCCTCTGGAAACACCATATATTTT,CASSVAWASGNTIYF
TRBD1,NA,TRBV20-1,TRBJ1-2,TGCAGTGCTAGTCCTGCCGGGACAGCTAACTATGGCTACACCTTC,CSASPAGTANYGYTF
NA,NA,TRBV5-1,TRBJ1-3,TGCGCCAGCAGCTTGGGCAGGGGTTTGGACACCATATATTTT,CASSLGRGLDTIYF
TRBD1,few,TRBV5-6,TRBJ2-7,TGTGCCAGCAGTCAAGGACAGGGATGGAAGTACTTC,CASSQGQGWKYF
TRBD1,few,TRBV2,TRBJ1-2,TGTGCCAGCAGTGTTGGCGGGACAGGGTCAAACTATGGCTACACCTTC,CASSVGGTGSNYGYTF
NA,few,TRBV21-1,TRBJ2-5,TGTGCCAGCACCCAAGAAGGGATTGACAGCCAAGAGACCCAGTACTTC,CASTQEGIDSQETQYF